The clone carrying this TCR beta chain was found a few times. Its antigen is currently unknown. The CDR3 totals 13 residues. Trimming cost V 3 bases and J 5 bases, with 9 bases left between them. Germline V gives CDR1 ENHRY, CDR2 SYGVKD. The sample originates from a study of CD8 T cells in ankylosing spondylitis. Quantitative 5'-RACE with molecular barcodes generated TCR beta libraries. TCRdb recomputed calls from the 5' RACE reads with MiXCR, one row per CDR3 protein. The repertoire holds some 840,000 distinct CDR3 sequences, over 9.5% seen once, with approximately 0.5% in the top ten. Study-level results: About 8 highly homologous variants made up a TCR beta motif, and this motif appeared characteristic of ankylosing spondylitis blood. Disease-associated clonotypes exhibited CD8+ identity and were relatively infrequent in peripheral blood. Some of these motif variants have turned up before, in reports on reactive arthritis synovial fluid and blood.

The sequencing sample was made of blood, either unsorted or a sorted T cell fraction (not recorded which). The chain has TRBV10-3 and TRBJ2-3; no clear D gene. This receptor was taken from a male donor with ankylosing spondylitis. CDR3 protein: CAISDTPGDTQYF. DNA for the CDR3: TGTGCCATCAGTGATACCCCCGGAGATACGCAGTATTTT.